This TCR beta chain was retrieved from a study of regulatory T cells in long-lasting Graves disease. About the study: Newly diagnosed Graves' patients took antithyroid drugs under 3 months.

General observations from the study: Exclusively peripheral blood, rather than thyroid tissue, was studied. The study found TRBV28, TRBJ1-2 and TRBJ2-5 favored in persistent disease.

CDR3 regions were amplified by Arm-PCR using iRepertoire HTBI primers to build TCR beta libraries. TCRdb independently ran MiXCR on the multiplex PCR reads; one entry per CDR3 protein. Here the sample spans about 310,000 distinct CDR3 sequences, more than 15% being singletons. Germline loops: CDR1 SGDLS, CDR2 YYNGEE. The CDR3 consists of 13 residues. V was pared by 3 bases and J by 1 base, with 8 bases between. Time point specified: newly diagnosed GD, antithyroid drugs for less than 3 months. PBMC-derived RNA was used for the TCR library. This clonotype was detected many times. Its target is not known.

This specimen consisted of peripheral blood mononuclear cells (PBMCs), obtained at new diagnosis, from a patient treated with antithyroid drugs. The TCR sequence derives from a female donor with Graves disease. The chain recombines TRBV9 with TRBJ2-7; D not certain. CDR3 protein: CASSGGNSYEQYF. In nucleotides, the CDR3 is TGTGCCAGCAGCGGTGGAAATTCCTACGAGCAGTACTTC. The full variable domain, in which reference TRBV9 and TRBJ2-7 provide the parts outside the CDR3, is DSGVTQTPKHLITATGQRVTLRCSPRSGDLSVYWYQQSLDQGLQFLIQYYNGEERAKGNILERFSAQQFPDLHSELNLSSLELGDSALYFCASSGGNSYEQYFGPGTRLTVT.